This passage covers 6 T cell receptor beta chains from one sample sequenced in a study of T-cell memory formation after mild COVID-19. One entry per CDR3 protein, called by TCRdb with MiXCR from the 5' RACE reads. The data contain 300,000 to 400,000 distinct CDR3 sequences, roughly 13% of them seen just once; the ten biggest clones take up approximately 22%. The sample consisted of PBMCs or a T cell subset sorted from them (not recorded which). These receptors all stem from a man younger than 35 who had mild COVID-19 (a few samples of this study predate the infection). Cell type and time point are not known.

This clonotype appeared a few times. The chain uses TRBV10-3 and TRBJ2-7, with D possibly TRBD1 on 5 matching bases. CDR3 length equals 13 residues. With 2 bases removed from V and 6 bases from J, the gap between germline ends came to 11 bases. The V gene's germline CDR1 is ENHRY and CDR2 SYGVKD. Here the CDR3 DNA reads TGTGCCATCAGTGAGGCTGGACATGCCGAGCAGTACTTC. Translated: CAISEAGHAEQYF.

The chain is built from TRBV7-8 and TRBJ2-6, with D unresolved. V was cut by 3 bases and J by 0 bases, with 9 bases left in between. Looked up from germline, CDR1 is SGHVS and CDR2 is FQNEAQ. The CDR3 is 16 residues long. The CDR3 spells CASSFESGSGANVLTF. DNA for the CDR3: TGTGCCAGCAGCTTTGAGTCAGGCTCTGGGGCCAACGTCCTGACTTTC.

This clonotype appeared a few times. The chain uses TRBV7-2 and TRBJ2-4; D is ambiguous. CDR3 length equals 15 residues. CDR1 is SGHTA, CDR2 FQGNSA, per germline. V was shortened by 0 bases and J by 8 bases, with 14 bases between the two germline ends. For the CDR3, the DNA is TGTGCCAGCAGCTTAGCGCCCGGCTCCCAATACATTCAGTACTTC. The encoded protein is CASSLAPGSQYIQYF. Full variable domain (missing parts from reference TRBV7-2 and TRBJ2-4): GAGVSQSPSNKVTEKGKDVELRCDPISGHTALYWYRQSLGQGLEFLIYFQGNSAPDKSGLPSDRFSAERTGGSVSTLTIQRTQQEDSAVYLCASSLAPGSQYIQYFGAGTRLSVL.

This clonotype was seen a handful of times. V gene TRBV5-1 combines with J gene TRBJ2-5; TRBD2 might be the D (6 bases). V gave up 4 bases and J gave up 0 bases, with 16 bases separating them. The CDR3 contains 16 residues. Germline loops: CDR1 SGHRS, CDR2 YFSETQ. CDR3 residues: CASSGGSGSYQETQYF. DNA for the CDR3: TGCGCCAGCAGCGGGGGGTCGGGTTCGTACCAAGAGACCCAGTACTTC.

About this clonotype itself: At one end the junction does not follow the germline gene, possibly because of a read error. The chain carries TRBV6-5 and TRBJ2-5; D might be TRBD1 (5 bases). The CDR3 is 13 amino acids. CDR1 is MNHEY, CDR2 SVGAGI, per germline. The CDR3: CASSSRVQGTQYF. CDR3 DNA: TGTGCCAGCAGTTCCAGGGTACAAGGGACCCAGTACTTC.

The chain recombines TRBV25-1 with TRBJ1-2, with 8 bases lining up with TRBD1. Germline loops: CDR1 MGHDK, CDR2 SYGVNS. Trimming at V came to 2 bases and at J to 10 bases, leaving 6 bases not matched to a gene. The CDR3 is 13 residues long. CDR3 amino acids: CASSEPGTGSYTF. In DNA, the CDR3 is TGTGCCAGCAGTGAACCGGGGACAGGCTCCTACACCTTC.